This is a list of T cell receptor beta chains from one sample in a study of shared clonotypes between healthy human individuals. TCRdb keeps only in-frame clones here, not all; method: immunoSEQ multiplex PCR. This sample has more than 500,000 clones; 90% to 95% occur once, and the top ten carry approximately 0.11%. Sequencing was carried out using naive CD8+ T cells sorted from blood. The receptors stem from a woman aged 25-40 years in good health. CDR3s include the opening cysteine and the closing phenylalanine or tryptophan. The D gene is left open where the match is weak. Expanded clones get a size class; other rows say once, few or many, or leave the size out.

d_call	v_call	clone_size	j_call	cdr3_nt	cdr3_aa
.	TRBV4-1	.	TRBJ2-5	TGCGCCAGCAGCGAGGACCACGAAGAGACCCAGTACTTC	CASSEDHEETQYF
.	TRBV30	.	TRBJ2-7	TGTGCCTCAGTCTCCTCTGCCTACGAGCAGTACTTC	CASVSSAYEQYF
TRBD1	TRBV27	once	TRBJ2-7	TGTGCCAGCAGTTTCGTCGGGACAGGTGTCAACGAGCAGTACTTC	CASSFVGTGVNEQYF
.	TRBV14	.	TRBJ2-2	TGTGCCAGCAGCCAAGACGCCGGGGAGCTGTTTTTT	CASSQDAGELFF
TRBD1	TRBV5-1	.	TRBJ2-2	TGCGCCAGCAGCTTCGGACAGGGGCGCACCGGGGAGCTGTTTTTT	CASSFGQGRTGELFF
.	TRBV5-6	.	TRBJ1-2	TGTGCCAGCAGCTTGAGCTATGGCTACACCTTC	CASSLSYGYTF
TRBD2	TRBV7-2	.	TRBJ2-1	TGTGCCAGCAGCTATAGCGGGAGGGCTCATGAGCAGTTCTTC	CASSYSGRAHEQFF
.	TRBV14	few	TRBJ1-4	TGTGCCAGCAGCCAAACCGGGGAACTGTTTTTT	CASSQTGELFF
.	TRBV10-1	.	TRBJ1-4	TGCGCCAGCACTCCTGAGGACCCCTGGGATGAAAAACTGTTTTTT	CASTPEDPWDEKLFF
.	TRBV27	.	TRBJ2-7	TGTGCCAGCAGTAGGGGGGTAGCGGATTACGAGCAGTACTTC	CASSRGVADYEQYF
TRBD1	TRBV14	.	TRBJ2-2	TGTGCCAGCAGCGCCACTGGGACAGGGGCTGACGGGGAGCTGTTTTTT	CASSATGTGADGELFF
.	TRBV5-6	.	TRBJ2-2	TGTGCCAGCAGCCCCGGGACTTTGAACACCGGGGAGCTGTTTTTT	CASSPGTLNTGELFF
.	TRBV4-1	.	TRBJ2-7	TGCGCCAGCAGCCAAGCCCCGGCCGGGCGCGACGAGCAGTACTTC	CASSQAPAGRDEQYF
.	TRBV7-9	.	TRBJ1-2	TGTGCCAGCAGATCAGACGGGAACTATGGCTACACCTTC	CASRSDGNYGYTF
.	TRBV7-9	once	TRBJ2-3	TGTGCCAGCAGTCTCGAGCGGACCGATACGCAGTATTTT	CASSLERTDTQYF
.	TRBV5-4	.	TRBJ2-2	TGTGCCAGGCACTTGGGACAGAACACCGGGGAGCTGTTTTTT	CARHLGQNTGELFF
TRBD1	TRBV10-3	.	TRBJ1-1	TGTGCCATCAGTGAGTCGGGAACAGGGGGGGGTAGGAAGAACACTGAAGCTTTCTTT	CAISESGTGGGRKNTEAFF
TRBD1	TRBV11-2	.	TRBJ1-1	TGTGCCAGCAGCTTAGAAAGCAGGGGGCGAACTGAAGCTTTCTTT	CASSLESRGRTEAFF
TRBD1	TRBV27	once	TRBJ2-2	TGTGCCAGCCGCCCCTGGCAGGGGGCCGACACCGGGGAGCTGTTTTTT	CASRPWQGADTGELFF
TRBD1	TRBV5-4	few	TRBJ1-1	TGTGCCAGCAGCTACACAGGGGTTGAAGCTTTCTTT	CASSYTGVEAFF
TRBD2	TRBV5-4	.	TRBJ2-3	TGTGCCAGCAGCTTGGCTAGCGGGAGTTCGCAGTATTTT	CASSLASGSSQYF
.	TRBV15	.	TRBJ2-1	TGTGCCACCAGCAGGGACGACAGGCTATCCTACAATGAGCAGTTCTTC	CATSRDDRLSYNEQFF
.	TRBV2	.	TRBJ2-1	TGTGCCACCGTCGGCTTTAACTCCTACAATGAGCAGTTCTTC	CATVGFNSYNEQFF
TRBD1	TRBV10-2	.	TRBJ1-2	TGCGCCAGCAGTGTGGACAGGGCGGTGACCTATGGCTACACCTTC	CASSVDRAVTYGYTF
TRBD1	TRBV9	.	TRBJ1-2	TGTGCCAGCAGCAACCAAGGGGGCGGCTACACCTTC	CASSNQGGGYTF
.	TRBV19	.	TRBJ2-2	TGTGCCAGTAGCCCCCTGGCCCCCGGGGAGCTGTTTTTT	CASSPLAPGELFF